This TCR beta chain stems from a study of human T cells and chemical hapten exposure. Study-wide results and limits: Expanded TCRs showed more large CDR3 clusters than pre-sensitization or healthy control sets.

Time point here: pre-sensitization, week 0. The sample's treatment: therapeutic diphenylcyclopropenone sensitization with weekly scalp DPC. There are many counts of this clonotype. What it binds is not known. TCRdb redid the calling of the RACE reads with MiXCR, one entry per CDR3 protein. The sample lists over 300,000 distinct CDR3 sequences, roughly 5% occurring once. This TCR came from a woman aged 50 to 65 with alopecia areata. Some clones in this sample may be carry-over from other donors' samples. Sequences were derived from whole blood, sampled in connection with sensitization to the hapten diphenylcyclopropenone (DPC).

CDR3 protein: CAKTGTTNTGELFF. CDR3 coding DNA: TGTGCCAAAACCGGGACAACGAACACCGGGGAGCTGTTTTTT. The genes are TRBV24-1 and TRBJ2-2; maybe TRBD1 (6 bases). CDR1 is KGHDR, CDR2 SFDVKD, per germline. V was clipped by 11 bases and J by 0 bases, with 12 bases between them. This CDR3 is 14 amino acids long.